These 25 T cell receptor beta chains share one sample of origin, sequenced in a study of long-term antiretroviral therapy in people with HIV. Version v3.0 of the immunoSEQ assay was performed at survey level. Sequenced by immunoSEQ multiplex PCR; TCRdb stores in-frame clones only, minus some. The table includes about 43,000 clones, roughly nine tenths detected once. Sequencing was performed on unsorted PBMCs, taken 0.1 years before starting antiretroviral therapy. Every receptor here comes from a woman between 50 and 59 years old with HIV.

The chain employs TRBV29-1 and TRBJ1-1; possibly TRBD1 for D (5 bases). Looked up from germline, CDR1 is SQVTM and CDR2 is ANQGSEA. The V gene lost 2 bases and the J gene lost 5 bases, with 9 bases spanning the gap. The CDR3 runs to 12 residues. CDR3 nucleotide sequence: TGCAGCGTTGAATGGGGGGTTACTGAAGCTTTCTTT. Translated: CSVEWGVTEAFF.

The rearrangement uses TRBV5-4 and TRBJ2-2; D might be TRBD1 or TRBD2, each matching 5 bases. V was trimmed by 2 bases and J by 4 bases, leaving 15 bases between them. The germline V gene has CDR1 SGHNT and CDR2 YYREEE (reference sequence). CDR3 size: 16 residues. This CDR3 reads CASSFSGRSPTGELFF. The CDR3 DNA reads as TGTGCCAGCAGCTTTTCGGGGCGGAGTCCCACCGGGGAGCTGTTTTTT.

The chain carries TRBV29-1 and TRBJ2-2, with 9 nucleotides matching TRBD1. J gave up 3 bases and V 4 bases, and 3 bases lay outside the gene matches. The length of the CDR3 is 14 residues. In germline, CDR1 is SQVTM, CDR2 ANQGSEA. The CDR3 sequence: CSVARDRDTGELFF. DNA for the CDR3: TGCAGCGTTGCCCGGGACAGGGACACCGGGGAGCTGTTTTTT.

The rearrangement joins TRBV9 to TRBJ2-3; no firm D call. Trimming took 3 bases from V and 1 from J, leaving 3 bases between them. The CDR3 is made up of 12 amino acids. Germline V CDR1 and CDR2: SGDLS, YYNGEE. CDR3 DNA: TGTGCCAGCAGCGGCCGCACAGATACGCAGTATTTT. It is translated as CASSGRTDTQYF.

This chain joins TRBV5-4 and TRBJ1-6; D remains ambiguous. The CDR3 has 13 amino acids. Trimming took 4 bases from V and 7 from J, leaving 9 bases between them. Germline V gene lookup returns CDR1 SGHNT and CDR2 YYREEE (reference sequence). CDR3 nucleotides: TGTGCCAGCAGCCGACCGCCCAATTCACCCCTCCACTTT. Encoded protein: CASSRPPNSPLHF. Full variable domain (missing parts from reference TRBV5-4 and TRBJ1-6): ETGVTQSPTHLIKTRGQQVTLRCSSQSGHNTVSWYQQALGQGPQFIFQYYREEENGRGNFPPRFSGLQFPNYSSELNVNALELDDSALYLCASSRPPNSPLHFGNGTRLTVT.

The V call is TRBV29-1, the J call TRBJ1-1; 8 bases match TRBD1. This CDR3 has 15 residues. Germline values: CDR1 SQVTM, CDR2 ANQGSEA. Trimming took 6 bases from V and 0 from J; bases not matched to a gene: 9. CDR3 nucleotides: TGCAGCGTACCCAGGGGGCAAGGGTTGAACACTGAAGCTTTCTTT. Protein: CSVPRGQGLNTEAFF.

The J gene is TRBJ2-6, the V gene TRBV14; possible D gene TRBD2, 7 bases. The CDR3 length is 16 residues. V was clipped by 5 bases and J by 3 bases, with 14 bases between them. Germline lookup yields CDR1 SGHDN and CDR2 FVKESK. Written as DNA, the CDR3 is TGTGCCAGCAGCTCTTTGGGGGGGCTTGGGGCCAACGTCCTGACTTTC. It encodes CASSSLGGLGANVLTF.

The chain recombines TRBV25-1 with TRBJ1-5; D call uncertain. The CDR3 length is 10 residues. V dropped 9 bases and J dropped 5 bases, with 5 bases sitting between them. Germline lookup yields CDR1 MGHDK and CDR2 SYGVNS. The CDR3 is CARSHQPQHF. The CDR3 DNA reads TGTGCCAGGTCCCATCAGCCCCAGCATTTT.

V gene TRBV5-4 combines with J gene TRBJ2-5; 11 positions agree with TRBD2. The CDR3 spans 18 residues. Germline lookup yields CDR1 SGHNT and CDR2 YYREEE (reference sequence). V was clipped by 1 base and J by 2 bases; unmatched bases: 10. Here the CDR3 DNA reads TGTGCCAGCAGCTTGTCGCTAGCGGGGGGTCCGTGGCAAGAGACCCAGTACTTC. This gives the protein CASSLSLAGGPWQETQYF.

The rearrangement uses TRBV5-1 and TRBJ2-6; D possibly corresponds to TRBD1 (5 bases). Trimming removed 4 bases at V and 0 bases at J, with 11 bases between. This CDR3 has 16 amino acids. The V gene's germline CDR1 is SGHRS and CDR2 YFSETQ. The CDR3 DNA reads TGCGCCAGCAGCACCGGCGACAGCTCTGGGGCCAACGTCCTGACTTTC. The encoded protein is CASSTGDSSGANVLTF.

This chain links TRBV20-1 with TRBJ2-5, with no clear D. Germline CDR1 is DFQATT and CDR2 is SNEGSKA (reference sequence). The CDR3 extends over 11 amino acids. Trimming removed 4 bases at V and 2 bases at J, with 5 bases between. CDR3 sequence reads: CSANPQETQYF. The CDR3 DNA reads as TGCAGTGCTAACCCGCAAGAGACCCAGTACTTC.

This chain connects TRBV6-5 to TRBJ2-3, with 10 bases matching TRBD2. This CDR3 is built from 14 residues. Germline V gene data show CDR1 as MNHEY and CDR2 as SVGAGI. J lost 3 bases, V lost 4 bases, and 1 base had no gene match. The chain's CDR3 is CASSWGLATDTQYF. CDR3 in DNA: TGTGCCAGCAGTTGGGGACTAGCGACAGATACGCAGTATTTT.

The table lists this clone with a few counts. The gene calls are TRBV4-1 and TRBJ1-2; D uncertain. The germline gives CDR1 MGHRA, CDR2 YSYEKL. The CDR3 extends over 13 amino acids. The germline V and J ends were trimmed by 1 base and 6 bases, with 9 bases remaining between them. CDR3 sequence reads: CASSQGRIDGYTF. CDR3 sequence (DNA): TGCGCCAGCAGCCAAGGACGGATCGATGGCTACACCTTC.

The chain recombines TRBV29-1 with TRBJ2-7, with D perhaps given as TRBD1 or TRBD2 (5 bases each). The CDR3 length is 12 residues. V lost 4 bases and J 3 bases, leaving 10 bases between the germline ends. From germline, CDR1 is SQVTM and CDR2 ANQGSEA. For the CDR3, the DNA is TGCAGCGTTGCAGAGGGGATCTACGAGCAGTACTTC. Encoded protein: CSVAEGIYEQYF.

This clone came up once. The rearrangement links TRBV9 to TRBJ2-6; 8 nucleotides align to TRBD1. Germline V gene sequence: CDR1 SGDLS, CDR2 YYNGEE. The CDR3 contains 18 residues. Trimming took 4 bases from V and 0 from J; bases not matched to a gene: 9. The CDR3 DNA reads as TGTGCCAGCAGCACCATTGCAGGGGGCGGCTCTGGGGCCAACGTCCTGACTTTC. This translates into CASSTIAGGGSGANVLTF.

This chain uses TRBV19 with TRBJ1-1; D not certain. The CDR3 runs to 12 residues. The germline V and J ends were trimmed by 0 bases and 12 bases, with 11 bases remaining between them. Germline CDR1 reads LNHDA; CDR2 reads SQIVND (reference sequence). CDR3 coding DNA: TGTGCCAGTAGTATAGACGAGAGGCGGACTTTCTTT. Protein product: CASSIDERRTFF. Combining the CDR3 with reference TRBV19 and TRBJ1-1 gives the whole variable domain DGGITQSPKYLFRKEGQNVTLSCEQNLNHDAMYWYRQDPGQGLRLIYYSQIVNDFQKGDIAEGYSVSREKKESFPLTVTSAQKNPTAFYLCASSIDERRTFFGQGTRLTVV.

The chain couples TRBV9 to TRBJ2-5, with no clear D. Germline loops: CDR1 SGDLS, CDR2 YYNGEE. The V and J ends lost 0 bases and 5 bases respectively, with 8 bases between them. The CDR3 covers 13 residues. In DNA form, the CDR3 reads TGTGCCAGCAGCGTAGCTGGGCCGGAGACCCAGTACTTC. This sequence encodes CASSVAGPETQYF. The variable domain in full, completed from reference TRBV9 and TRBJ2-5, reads DSGVTQTPKHLITATGQRVTLRCSPRSGDLSVYWYQQSLDQGLQFLIQYYNGEERAKGNILERFSAQQFPDLHSELNLSSLELGDSALYFCASSVAGPETQYFGPGTRLLVL.

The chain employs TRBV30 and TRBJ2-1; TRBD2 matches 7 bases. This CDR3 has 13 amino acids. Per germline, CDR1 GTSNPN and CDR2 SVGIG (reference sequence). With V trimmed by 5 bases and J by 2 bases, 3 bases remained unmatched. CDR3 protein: CAWLGGTYNEQFF. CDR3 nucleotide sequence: TGTGCCTGGTTGGGAGGGACCTACAATGAGCAGTTCTTC.

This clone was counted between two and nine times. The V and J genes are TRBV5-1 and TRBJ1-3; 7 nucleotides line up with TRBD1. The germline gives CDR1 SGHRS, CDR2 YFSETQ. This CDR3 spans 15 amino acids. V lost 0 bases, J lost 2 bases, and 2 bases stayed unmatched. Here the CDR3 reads CASSLEGTAGNTIYF. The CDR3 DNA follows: TGCGCCAGCAGCTTGGAAGGGACAGCTGGAAACACCATATATTTT.

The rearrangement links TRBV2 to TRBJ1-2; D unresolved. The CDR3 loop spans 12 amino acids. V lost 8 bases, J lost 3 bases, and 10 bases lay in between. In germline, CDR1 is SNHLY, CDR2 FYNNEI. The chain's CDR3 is CASGYVDYGYTF. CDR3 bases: TGTGCCAGCGGATACGTCGACTATGGCTACACCTTC.

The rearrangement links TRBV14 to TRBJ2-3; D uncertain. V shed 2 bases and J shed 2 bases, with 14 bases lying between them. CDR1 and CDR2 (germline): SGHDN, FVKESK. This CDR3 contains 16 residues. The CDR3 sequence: CASSQRVLVPTDTQYF. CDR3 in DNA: TGTGCCAGCAGCCAAAGAGTCCTAGTCCCCACAGATACGCAGTATTTT.

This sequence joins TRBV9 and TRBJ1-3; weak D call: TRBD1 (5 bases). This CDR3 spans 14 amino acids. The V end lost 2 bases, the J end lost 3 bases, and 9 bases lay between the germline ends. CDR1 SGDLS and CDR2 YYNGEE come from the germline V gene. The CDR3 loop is CASSVGGFGNTIYF. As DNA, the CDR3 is TGTGCCAGCAGCGTTGGGGGGTTTGGAAACACCATATATTTT.

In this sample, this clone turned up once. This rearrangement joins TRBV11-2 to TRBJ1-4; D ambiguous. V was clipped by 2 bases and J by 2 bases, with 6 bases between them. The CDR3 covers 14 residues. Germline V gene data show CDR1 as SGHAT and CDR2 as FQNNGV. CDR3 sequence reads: CASSLIRTNEKLFF. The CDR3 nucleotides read TGTGCCAGCAGCTTAATCCGGACTAATGAAAAACTGTTTTTT.

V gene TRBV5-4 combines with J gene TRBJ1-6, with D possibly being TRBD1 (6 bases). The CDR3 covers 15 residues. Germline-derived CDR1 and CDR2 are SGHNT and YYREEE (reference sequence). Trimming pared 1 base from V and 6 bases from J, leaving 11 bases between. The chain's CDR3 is CASSLQQGVNSPLHF. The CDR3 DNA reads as TGTGCCAGCAGCTTGCAACAGGGAGTTAATTCACCCCTCCACTTT.

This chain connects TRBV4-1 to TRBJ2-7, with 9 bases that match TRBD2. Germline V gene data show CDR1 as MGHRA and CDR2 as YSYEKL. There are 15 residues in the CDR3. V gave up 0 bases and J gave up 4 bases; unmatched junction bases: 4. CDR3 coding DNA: TGCGCCAGCAGCCAAGAGGGGACTAGCATGTACGAGCAGTACTTC. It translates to CASSQEGTSMYEQYF.